A selection of T cell receptor beta chains follows, all from one sample in a study of T cells in Graves' hyperthyroidism and ophthalmopathy. TCRdb redid the calling of the multiplex PCR reads with MiXCR, one entry per CDR3 protein. The table includes 360,000 or so distinct CDR3 sequences, 15% detected once. The sequencing sample was made of blood. These receptors were obtained from an older woman with Graves' ophthalmopathy. The CDR3 runs from the conserved cysteine through the conserved F or W. Each record gives: CDR3 protein, CDR3 DNA, J gene, clone size, V gene, D gene. D genes are given only for firm matches. For some rows the clone size is stated as once, few or many, or as a class when expanded; others skip it.

CDR3 protein: CASSVWAGPSYEQYF
CDR3 DNA: TGTGCCAGCAGTGTTTGGGCGGGCCCATCCTACGAGCAGTACTTC
J gene: TRBJ2-7
clone size: once
V gene: TRBV6-4
D gene: -

CDR3 protein: CASSLIQTSGTYNEQFF
CDR3 DNA: TGTGCCAGCAGTTTAATCCAGACTAGCGGCACCTACAATGAGCAGTTCTTC
J gene: TRBJ2-1
clone size: many
V gene: TRBV12-3/TRBV12-4
D gene: TRBD2

CDR3 protein: CAISDGNQETQYF
CDR3 DNA: TGTGCCATCAGTGATGGTAACCAAGAGACCCAGTACTTC
J gene: TRBJ2-5
clone size: few
V gene: TRBV10-3
D gene: -

CDR3 protein: CSVRVDETQYF
CDR3 DNA: TGCAGCGTTCGGGTCGACGAGACCCAGTACTTC
J gene: TRBJ2-5
clone size: many
V gene: TRBV29-1
D gene: -

CDR3 protein: CSALRGDSSGIYEQFF
CDR3 DNA: TGCAGTGCCCTCAGAGGGGACTCTAGCGGGATCTATGAGCAGTTCTTC
J gene: TRBJ2-1
clone size: many
V gene: TRBV20-1
D gene: TRBD2

CDR3 protein: CASSSWTPTDTQYF
CDR3 DNA: TGTGCCAGCAGTTCATGGACCCCCACAGATACGCAGTATTTT
J gene: TRBJ2-3
clone size: -
V gene: TRBV6-2/TRBV6-3
D gene: -

CDR3 protein: CASSSPGTSGDEQFF
CDR3 DNA: TGTGCCAGCAGTTCCCCCGGGACTAGCGGGGATGAGCAGTTCTTC
J gene: TRBJ2-1
clone size: few
V gene: TRBV6-1
D gene: TRBD2

CDR3 protein: CSARYHLTGLSGQPQHF
CDR3 DNA: TGCAGTGCTAGATACCACCTAACAGGGTTGTCTGGGCAGCCCCAGCATTTT
J gene: TRBJ1-5
clone size: few
V gene: TRBV20-1
D gene: -

CDR3 protein: CAWSGGGVKAFF
CDR3 DNA: TGTGCCTGGAGTGGGGGAGGGGTAAAAGCTTTCTTT
J gene: TRBJ1-1
clone size: many
V gene: TRBV30
D gene: -

CDR3 protein: CASSAPGQGATEAFF
CDR3 DNA: TGTGCCAGCAGTGCTCCGGGACAGGGGGCAACTGAAGCTTTCTTT
J gene: TRBJ1-1
clone size: many
V gene: TRBV6-1
D gene: TRBD1

CDR3 protein: CATSRVRTYNEQFF
CDR3 DNA: TGTGCCACCAGCAGGGTCCGAACGTACAATGAGCAGTTCTTC
J gene: TRBJ2-1
clone size: many
V gene: TRBV15
D gene: -

CDR3 protein: CASSPSTGYEQYF
CDR3 DNA: TGTGCCAGCAGCCCCTCGACGGGTTACGAGCAGTACTTC
J gene: TRBJ2-7
clone size: -
V gene: TRBV3-1
D gene: -

CDR3 protein: CASITDTGPSYEQYF
CDR3 DNA: TGTGCCAGCATCACGGATACAGGGCCCTCCTACGAGCAGTACTTC
J gene: TRBJ2-7
clone size: many
V gene: TRBV28
D gene: -

CDR3 protein: CSAAPSILGDIQYF
CDR3 DNA: TGCAGTGCCGCCCCTAGCATCCTGGGCGACATTCAGTACTTC
J gene: TRBJ2-4
clone size: many
V gene: TRBV20-1
D gene: -

CDR3 protein: CATSDPSTSYNEQFF
CDR3 DNA: TGTGCCACCAGTGATCCAAGCACCTCCTACAATGAGCAGTTCTTC
J gene: TRBJ2-1
clone size: few
V gene: TRBV24-1
D gene: -

CDR3 protein: CSARGIERGYEQFF
CDR3 DNA: TGCAGTGCTAGAGGTATCGAGCGCGGATATGAGCAGTTCTTC
J gene: TRBJ2-1
clone size: few
V gene: TRBV20-1
D gene: -

CDR3 protein: CASSLDGRVNSPLHF
CDR3 DNA: TGCGCCAGCAGCTTGGACGGCCGTGTAAATTCACCCCTCCACTTT
J gene: TRBJ1-6
clone size: many
V gene: TRBV5-1
D gene: -

CDR3 protein: CSVLNRFEISHHGYTF
CDR3 DNA: TGCAGCGTTCTCAACAGGTTCGAGATATCCCACCATGGCTACACCTTC
J gene: TRBJ1-2
clone size: many
V gene: TRBV29-1
D gene: -

CDR3 protein: CASRVSSGISEYNEQFF
CDR3 DNA: TGCGCCAGCAGGGTTTCTAGCGGGATTTCTGAGTACAATGAGCAGTTCTTC
J gene: TRBJ2-1
clone size: many
V gene: TRBV5-1
D gene: TRBD2

CDR3 protein: CASSLHGAVGRQETQYF
CDR3 DNA: TGTGCCAGCAGTTTACACGGAGCGGTGGGCCGTCAAGAGACCCAGTACTTC
J gene: TRBJ2-5
clone size: many
V gene: TRBV28
D gene: -

CDR3 protein: CASSPLVRADLEKLFF
CDR3 DNA: TGTGCCAGCAGTCCCCTTGTTAGAGCCGATTTGGAAAAACTGTTTTTT
J gene: TRBJ1-4
clone size: -
V gene: TRBV28
D gene: -

CDR3 protein: CSVEEPGQSMNEQFF
CDR3 DNA: TGCAGCGTTGAGGAACCGGGACAGTCCATGAATGAGCAGTTCTTC
J gene: TRBJ2-1
clone size: many
V gene: TRBV29-1
D gene: TRBD1

CDR3 protein: CASRITGELFF
CDR3 DNA: TGTGCCAGCCGGATCACCGGGGAGCTGTTTTTT
J gene: TRBJ2-2
clone size: few
V gene: TRBV7-6
D gene: -

CDR3 protein: CASSLEPNPATNEKLFF
CDR3 DNA: TGTGCCAGCAGCTTAGAACCGAATCCCGCAACTAATGAAAAACTGTTTTTT
J gene: TRBJ1-4
clone size: -
V gene: TRBV11-2
D gene: -

CDR3 protein: CASSGLAGGNNEQFF
CDR3 DNA: TGTGCCAGCAGTGGACTAGCGGGAGGGAACAATGAGCAGTTCTTC
J gene: TRBJ2-1
clone size: many
V gene: TRBV2
D gene: TRBD2

CDR3 protein: CASSFSGKKNTEAFF
CDR3 DNA: TGTGCCAGCAGTTTTAGTGGCAAAAAGAACACTGAAGCTTTCTTT
J gene: TRBJ1-1
clone size: many
V gene: TRBV28
D gene: -

CDR3 protein: CASSQGGGSGNEQFF
CDR3 DNA: TGTGCCAGCAGCCAAGGTGGCGGGAGCGGTAATGAGCAGTTCTTC
J gene: TRBJ2-1
clone size: many
V gene: TRBV3-1
D gene: TRBD2

CDR3 protein: CASSSDENTEAFF
CDR3 DNA: TGTGCCAGCAGTTCCGACGAGAACACTGAAGCTTTCTTT
J gene: TRBJ1-1
clone size: many
V gene: TRBV27
D gene: -

CDR3 protein: CASSLGSWGQETQYF
CDR3 DNA: TGCGCCAGCAGCTTGGGTTCGTGGGGACAAGAGACCCAGTACTTC
J gene: TRBJ2-5
clone size: -
V gene: TRBV5-1
D gene: -

CDR3 protein: CASSTDRGPEQYF
CDR3 DNA: TGTGCCAGCAGTACAGACAGGGGGCCCGAGCAGTACTTC
J gene: TRBJ2-7
clone size: many
V gene: TRBV12-3/TRBV12-4
D gene: TRBD1

CDR3 protein: CSVRRDRGAFF
CDR3 DNA: TGCAGCGTTCGCCGGGACAGGGGAGCTTTCTTT
J gene: TRBJ1-1
clone size: few
V gene: TRBV29-1
D gene: TRBD1

CDR3 protein: CAWSARRFGDRGYEQYF
CDR3 DNA: TGTGCCTGGAGTGCGCGGAGGTTTGGGGACAGGGGGTACGAGCAGTACTTC
J gene: TRBJ2-7
clone size: -
V gene: TRBV30
D gene: TRBD1

CDR3 protein: CSTLDSRTDTQYF
CDR3 DNA: TGCAGTACGCTGGACAGCCGCACAGATACGCAGTATTTT
J gene: TRBJ2-3
clone size: -
V gene: TRBV20-1
D gene: -

CDR3 protein: CASSPAAETQYF
CDR3 DNA: TGTGCCAGCAGCCCCGCGGCGGAGACCCAGTACTTC
J gene: TRBJ2-5
clone size: many
V gene: TRBV2
D gene: -

CDR3 protein: CASSYSDGNTGELFF
CDR3 DNA: TGTGCCAGCAGTTACTCGGACGGGAACACCGGGGAGCTGTTTTTT
J gene: TRBJ2-2
clone size: -
V gene: TRBV6-5
D gene: -

CDR3 protein: CASSRVGEAFF
CDR3 DNA: TGTGCCAGCAGCAGGGTGGGTGAAGCTTTCTTT
J gene: TRBJ1-1
clone size: many
V gene: TRBV12-3/TRBV12-4
D gene: -

CDR3 protein: CASTPGTGDDEQFF
CDR3 DNA: TGCGCCAGCACCCCCGGGACAGGGGACGATGAGCAGTTCTTC
J gene: TRBJ2-1
clone size: -
V gene: TRBV5-1
D gene: TRBD1

CDR3 protein: CASSPVLADTGELFF
CDR3 DNA: TGTGCCAGCTCACCAGTTTTGGCGGACACCGGGGAGCTGTTTTTT
J gene: TRBJ2-2
clone size: many
V gene: TRBV18
D gene: -

CDR3 protein: CASAPGGRSYGYTF
CDR3 DNA: TGTGCCAGCGCCCCGGGGGGGCGGAGCTATGGCTACACCTTC
J gene: TRBJ1-2
clone size: -
V gene: TRBV25-1
D gene: -

CDR3 protein: CAISDSTDTQYF
CDR3 DNA: TGTGCCATCAGTGACTCGACAGATACGCAGTATTTT
J gene: TRBJ2-3
clone size: many
V gene: TRBV10-3
D gene: -